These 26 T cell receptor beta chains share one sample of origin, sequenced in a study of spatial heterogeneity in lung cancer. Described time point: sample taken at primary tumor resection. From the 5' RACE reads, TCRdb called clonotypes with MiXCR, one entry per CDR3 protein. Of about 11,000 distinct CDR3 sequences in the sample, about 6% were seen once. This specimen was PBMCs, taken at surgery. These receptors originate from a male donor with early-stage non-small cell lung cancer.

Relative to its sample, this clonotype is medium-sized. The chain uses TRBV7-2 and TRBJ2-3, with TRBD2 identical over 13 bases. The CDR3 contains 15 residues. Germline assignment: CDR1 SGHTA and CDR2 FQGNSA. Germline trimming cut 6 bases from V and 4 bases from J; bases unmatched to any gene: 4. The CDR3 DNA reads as TGTGCCAGCAGGCCCACTAGCGGGAGGGCAGATACGCAGTATTTT. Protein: CASRPTSGRADTQYF.

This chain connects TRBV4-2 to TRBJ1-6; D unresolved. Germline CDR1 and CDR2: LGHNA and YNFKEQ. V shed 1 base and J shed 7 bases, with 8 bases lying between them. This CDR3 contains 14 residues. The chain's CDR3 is CASSQGAENSPLHF. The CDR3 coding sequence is TGTGCCAGCAGCCAAGGAGCGGAAAATTCACCCCTCCACTTT.

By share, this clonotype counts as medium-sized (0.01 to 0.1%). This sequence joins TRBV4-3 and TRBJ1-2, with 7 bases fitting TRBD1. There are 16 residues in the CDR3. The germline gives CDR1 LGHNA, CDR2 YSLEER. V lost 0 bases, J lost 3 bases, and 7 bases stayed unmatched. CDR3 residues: CASSQDPGQMDYGYTF. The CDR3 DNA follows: TGCGCCAGCAGCCAAGATCCGGGACAGATGGACTATGGCTACACCTTC.

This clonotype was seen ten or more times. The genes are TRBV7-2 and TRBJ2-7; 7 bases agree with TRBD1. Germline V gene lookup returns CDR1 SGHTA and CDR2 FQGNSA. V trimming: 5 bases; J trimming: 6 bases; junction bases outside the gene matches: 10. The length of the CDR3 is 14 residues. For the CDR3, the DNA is TGTGCCAGCAGCCCTAACAGGGGAAGCGGCGAGCAGTACTTC. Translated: CASSPNRGSGEQYF. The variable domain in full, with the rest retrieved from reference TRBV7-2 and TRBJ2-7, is GAGVSQSPSNKVTEKGKDVELRCDPISGHTALYWYRQSLGQGLEFLIYFQGNSAPDKSGLPSDRFSAERTGGSVSTLTIQRTQQEDSAVYLCASSPNRGSGEQYFGPGTRLTVT.

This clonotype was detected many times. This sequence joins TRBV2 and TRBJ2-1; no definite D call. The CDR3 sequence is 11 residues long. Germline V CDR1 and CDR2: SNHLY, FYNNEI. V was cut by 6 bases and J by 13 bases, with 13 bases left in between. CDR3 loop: CASSARSEQFF. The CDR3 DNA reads TGTGCCAGCAGCGCCCGAAGTGAACAGTTCTTC.

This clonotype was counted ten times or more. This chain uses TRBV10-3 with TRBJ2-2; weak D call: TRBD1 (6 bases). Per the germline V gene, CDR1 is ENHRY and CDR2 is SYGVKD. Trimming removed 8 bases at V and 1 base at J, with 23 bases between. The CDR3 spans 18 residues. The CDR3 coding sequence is TGTGCCATCCGAACTGGGACACTTCACGGTTTGAACACCGGGGAGCTGTTTTTT. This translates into CAIRTGTLHGLNTGELFF.

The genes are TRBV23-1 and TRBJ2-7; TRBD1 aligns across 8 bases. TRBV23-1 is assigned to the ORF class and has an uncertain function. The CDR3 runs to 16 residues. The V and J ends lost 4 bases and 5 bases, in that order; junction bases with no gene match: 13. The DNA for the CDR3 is TGCGCCAGCAGTCCCCTTTTGCAGGGGGCGAGGAACGAGCAGTACTTC. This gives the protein CASSPLLQGARNEQYF.

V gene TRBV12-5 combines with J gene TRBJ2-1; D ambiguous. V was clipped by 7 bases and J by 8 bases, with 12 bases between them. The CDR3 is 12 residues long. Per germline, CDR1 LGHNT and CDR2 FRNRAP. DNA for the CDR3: TGTGCTAGTGCCTCGGAACTTTATGAGCAGTTCTTC. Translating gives CASASELYEQFF.

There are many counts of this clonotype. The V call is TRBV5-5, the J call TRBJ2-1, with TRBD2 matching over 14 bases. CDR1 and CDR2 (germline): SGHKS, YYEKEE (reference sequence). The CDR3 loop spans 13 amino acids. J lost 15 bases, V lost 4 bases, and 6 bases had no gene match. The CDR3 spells CASSRGLAGGLFF. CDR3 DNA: TGTGCCAGCAGCCGTGGACTAGCGGGGGGTCTGTTCTTC. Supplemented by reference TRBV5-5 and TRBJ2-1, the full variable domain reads DAGVTQSPTHLIKTRGQQVTLRCSPISGHKSVSWYQQVLGQGPQFIFQYYEKEERGRGNFPDRFSARQFPNYSSELNVNALLLGDSALYLCASSRGLAGGLFFGPGTRLTVL.

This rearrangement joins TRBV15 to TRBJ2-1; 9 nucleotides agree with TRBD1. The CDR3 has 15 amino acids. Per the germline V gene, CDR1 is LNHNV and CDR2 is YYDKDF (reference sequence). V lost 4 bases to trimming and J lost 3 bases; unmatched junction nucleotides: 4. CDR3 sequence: CATSTGTGNYNEQFF. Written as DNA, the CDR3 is TGTGCCACCAGCACCGGGACAGGGAACTACAATGAGCAGTTCTTC.

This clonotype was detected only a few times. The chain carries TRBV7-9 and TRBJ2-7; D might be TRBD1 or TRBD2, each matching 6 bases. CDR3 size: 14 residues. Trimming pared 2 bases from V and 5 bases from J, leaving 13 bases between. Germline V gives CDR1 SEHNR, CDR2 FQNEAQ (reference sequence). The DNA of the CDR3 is TGTGCCAGCAGCTTAAAACAGGGAGGCCACGAGCAGTACTTC. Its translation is CASSLKQGGHEQYF.

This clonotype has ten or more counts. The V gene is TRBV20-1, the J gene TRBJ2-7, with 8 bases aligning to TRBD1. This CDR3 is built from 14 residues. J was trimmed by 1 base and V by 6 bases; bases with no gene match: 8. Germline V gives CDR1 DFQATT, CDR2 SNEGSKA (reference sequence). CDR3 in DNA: TGCAGTGCCAAGCCAGGGACAGGATCCTACGAGCAGTACTTC. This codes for CSAKPGTGSYEQYF.

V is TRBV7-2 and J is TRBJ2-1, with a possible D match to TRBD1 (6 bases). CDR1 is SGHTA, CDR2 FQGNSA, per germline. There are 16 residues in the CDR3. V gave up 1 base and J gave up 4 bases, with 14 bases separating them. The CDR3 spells CASSLVPRGGYNEQFF. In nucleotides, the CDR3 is TGTGCCAGCAGCTTAGTCCCCAGGGGCGGGTACAATGAGCAGTTCTTC.

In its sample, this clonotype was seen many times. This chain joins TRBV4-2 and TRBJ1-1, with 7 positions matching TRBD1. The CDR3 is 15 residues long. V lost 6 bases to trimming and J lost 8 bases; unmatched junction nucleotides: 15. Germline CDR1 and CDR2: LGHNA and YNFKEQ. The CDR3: CASRRTDRDATEAFF. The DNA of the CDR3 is TGTGCCAGCAGACGAACAGACAGGGATGCGACGGAAGCTTTCTTT.

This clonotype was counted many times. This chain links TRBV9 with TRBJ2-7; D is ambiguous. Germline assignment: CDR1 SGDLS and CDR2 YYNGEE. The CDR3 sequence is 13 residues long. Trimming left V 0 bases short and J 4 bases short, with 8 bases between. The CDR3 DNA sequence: TGTGCCAGCAGCGTAGATCTGGGGTACGAGCAGTACTTC. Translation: CASSVDLGYEQYF.

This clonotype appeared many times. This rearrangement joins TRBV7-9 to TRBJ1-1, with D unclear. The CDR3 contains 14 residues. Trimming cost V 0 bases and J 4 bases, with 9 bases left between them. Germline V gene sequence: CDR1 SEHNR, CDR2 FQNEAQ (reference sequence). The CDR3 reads CASSLAGYVTEAFF. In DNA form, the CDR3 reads TGTGCCAGCAGCTTAGCAGGGTATGTCACTGAAGCTTTCTTT.

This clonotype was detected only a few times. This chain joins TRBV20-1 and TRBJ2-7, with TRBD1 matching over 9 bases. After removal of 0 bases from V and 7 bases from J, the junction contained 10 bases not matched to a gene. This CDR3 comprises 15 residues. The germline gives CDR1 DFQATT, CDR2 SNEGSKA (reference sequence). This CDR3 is CSARDPGTGLGEQYF. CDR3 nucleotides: TGCAGTGCTAGAGATCCCGGGACAGGGCTTGGGGAGCAGTACTTC.

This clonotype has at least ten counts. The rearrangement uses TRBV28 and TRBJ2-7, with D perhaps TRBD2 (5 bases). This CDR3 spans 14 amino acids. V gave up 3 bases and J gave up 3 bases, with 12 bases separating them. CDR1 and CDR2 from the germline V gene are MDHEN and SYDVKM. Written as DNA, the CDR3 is TGTGCCAGCAGTTTTCGGGGTCCAATCTACGAGCAGTACTTC. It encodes CASSFRGPIYEQYF.

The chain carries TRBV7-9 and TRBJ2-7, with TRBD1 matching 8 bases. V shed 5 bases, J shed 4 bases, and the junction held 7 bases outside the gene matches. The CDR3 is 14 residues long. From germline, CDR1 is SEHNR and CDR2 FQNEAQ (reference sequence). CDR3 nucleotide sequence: TGTGCCAGCAGCCGGGGGACAGGACCTTACGAGCAGTACTTC. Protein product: CASSRGTGPYEQYF.

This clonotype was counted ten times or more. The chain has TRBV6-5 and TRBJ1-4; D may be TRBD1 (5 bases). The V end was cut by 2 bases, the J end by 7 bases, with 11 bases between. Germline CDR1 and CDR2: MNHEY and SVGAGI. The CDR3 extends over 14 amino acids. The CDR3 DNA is TGTGCCAGCAGTTACGGCAGGAGGGGTGAAAAACTGTTTTTT. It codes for CASSYGRRGEKLFF.

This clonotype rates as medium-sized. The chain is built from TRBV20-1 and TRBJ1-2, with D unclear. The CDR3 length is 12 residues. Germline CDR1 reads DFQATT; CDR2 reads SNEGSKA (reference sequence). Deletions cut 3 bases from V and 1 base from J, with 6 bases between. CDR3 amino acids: CSARPNNYGYTF. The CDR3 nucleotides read TGCAGTGCTAGGCCTAATAACTATGGCTACACCTTC.

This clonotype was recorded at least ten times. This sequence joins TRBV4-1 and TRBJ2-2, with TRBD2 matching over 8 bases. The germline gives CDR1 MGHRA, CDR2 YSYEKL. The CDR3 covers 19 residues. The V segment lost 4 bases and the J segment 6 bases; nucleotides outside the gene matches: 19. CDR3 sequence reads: CASSPYGISGSRGAGELFF. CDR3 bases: TGCGCCAGCAGCCCCTACGGTATAAGCGGGAGCCGGGGGGCCGGGGAGCTGTTTTTT.

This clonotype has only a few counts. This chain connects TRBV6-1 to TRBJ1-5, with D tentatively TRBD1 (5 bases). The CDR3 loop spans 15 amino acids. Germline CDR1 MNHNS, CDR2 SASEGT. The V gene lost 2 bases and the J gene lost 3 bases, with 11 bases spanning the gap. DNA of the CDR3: TGTGCCAGCAGTGAATATCAGGGATTCAATCAGCCCCAGCATTTT. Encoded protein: CASSEYQGFNQPQHF.

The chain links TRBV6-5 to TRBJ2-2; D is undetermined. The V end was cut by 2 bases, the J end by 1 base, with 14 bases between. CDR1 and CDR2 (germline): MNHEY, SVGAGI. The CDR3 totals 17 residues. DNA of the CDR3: TGTGCCAGCAGTTACGATCTTAGGGCCGTGAACACCGGGGAGCTGTTTTTT. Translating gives CASSYDLRAVNTGELFF.

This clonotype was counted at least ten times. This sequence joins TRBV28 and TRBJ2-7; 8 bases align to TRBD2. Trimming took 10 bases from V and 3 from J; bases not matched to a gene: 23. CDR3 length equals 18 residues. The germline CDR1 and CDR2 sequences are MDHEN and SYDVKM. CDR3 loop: CAIQQFIPRGLVDYEQYF. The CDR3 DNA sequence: TGTGCCATCCAGCAGTTTATACCCCGGGGACTAGTGGACTACGAGCAGTACTTC.

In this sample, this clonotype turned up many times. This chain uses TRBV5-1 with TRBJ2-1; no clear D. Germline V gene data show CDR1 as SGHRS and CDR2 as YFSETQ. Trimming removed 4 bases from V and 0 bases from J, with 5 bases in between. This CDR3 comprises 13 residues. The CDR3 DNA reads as TGCGCCAGCAGCACAAGCTCCTACAATGAGCAGTTCTTC. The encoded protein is CASSTSSYNEQFF. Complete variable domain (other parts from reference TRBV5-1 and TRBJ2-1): KAGVTQTPRYLIKTRGQQVTLSCSPISGHRSVSWYQQTPGQGLQFLFEYFSETQRNKGNFPGRFSGRQFSNSRSEMNVSTLELGDSALYLCASSTSSYNEQFFGPGTRLTVL.